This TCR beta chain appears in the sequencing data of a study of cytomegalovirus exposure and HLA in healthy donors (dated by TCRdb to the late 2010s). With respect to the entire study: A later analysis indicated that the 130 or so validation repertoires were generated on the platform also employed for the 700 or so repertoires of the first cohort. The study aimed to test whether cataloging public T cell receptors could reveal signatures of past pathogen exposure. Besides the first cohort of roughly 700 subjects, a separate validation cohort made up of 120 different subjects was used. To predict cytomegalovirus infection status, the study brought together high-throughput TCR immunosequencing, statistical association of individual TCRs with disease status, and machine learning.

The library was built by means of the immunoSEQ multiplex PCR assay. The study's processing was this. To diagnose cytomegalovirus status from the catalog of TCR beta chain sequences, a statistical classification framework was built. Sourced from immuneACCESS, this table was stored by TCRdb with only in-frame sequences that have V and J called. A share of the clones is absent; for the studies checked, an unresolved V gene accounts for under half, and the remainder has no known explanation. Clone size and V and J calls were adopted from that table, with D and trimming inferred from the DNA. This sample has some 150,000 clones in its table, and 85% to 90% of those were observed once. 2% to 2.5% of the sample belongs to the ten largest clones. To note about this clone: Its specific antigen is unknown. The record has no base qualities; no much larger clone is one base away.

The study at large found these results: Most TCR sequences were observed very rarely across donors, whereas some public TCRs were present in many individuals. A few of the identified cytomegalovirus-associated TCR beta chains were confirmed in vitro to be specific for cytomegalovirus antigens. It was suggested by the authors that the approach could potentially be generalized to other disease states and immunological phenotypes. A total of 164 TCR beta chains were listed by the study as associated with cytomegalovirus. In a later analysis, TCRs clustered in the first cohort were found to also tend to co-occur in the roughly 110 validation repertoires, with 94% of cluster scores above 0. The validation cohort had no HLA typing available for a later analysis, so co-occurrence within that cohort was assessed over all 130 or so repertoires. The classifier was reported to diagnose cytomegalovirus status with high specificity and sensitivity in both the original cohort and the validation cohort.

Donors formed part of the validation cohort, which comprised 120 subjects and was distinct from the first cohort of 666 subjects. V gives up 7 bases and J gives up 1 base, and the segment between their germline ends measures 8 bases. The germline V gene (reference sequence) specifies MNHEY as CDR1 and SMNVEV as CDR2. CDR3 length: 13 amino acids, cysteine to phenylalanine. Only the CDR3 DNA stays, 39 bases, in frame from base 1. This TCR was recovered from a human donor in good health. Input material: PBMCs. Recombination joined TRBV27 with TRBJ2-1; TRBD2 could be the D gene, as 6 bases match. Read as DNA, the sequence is TGTGCCAGCACGGGGGTATCCTACAATGAGCAGTTCTTC. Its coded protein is CASTGVSYNEQFF.